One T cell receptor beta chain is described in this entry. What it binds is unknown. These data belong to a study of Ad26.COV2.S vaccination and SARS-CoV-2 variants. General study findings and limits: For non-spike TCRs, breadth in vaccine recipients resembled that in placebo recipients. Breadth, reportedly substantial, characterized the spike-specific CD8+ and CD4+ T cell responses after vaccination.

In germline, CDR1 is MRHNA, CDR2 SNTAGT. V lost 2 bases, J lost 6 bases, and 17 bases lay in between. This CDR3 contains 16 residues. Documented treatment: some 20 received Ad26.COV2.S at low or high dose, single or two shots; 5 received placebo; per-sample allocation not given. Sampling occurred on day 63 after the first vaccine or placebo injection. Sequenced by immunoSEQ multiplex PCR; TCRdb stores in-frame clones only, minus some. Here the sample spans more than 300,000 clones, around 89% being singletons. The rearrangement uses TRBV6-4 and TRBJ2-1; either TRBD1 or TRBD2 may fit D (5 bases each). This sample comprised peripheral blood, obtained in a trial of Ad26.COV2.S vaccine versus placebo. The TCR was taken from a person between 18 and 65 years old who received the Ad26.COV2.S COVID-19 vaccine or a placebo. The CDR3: CASSDPGLSDSNEQFF. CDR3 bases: TGTGCCAGCAGTGACCCAGGACTCTCCGACAGCAATGAGCAGTTCTTC.